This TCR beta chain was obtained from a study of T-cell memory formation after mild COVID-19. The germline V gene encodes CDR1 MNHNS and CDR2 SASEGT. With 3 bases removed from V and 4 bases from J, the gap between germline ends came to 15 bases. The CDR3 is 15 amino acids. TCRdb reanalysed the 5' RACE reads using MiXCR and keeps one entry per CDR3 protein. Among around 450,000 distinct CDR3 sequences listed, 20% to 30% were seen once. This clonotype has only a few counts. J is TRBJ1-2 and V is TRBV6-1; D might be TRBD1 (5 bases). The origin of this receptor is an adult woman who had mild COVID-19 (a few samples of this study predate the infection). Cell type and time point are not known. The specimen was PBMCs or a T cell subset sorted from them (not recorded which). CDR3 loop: CASSDIPRQIYGYTF. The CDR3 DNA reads TGTGCCAGCAGTGATATTCCCCGACAGATCTATGGCTACACCTTC.